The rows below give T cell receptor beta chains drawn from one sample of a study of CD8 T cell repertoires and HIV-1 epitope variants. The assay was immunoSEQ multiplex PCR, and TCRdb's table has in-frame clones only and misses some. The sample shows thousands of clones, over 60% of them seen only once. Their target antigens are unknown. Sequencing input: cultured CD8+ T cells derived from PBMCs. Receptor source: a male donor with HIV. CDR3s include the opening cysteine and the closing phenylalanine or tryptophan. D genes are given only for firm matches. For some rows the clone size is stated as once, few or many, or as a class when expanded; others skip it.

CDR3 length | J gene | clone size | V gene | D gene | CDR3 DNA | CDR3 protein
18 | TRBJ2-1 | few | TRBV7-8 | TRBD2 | TGTGCCAGCAGCTTAGACGGACTGGAGCGGGAGGATCCCAATGAGCAGTTCTTC | CASSLDGLEREDPNEQFF
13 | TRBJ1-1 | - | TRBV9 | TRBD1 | TGTGCCAGCAGCGTCGGACAGGTTTCTGAAGCTTTCTTT | CASSVGQVSEAFF
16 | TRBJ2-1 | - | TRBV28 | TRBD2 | TGTGCCAGCAGTTCAGGAGCGGGAGGTACTTGGAATGAGCAGTTCTTC | CASSSGAGGTWNEQFF
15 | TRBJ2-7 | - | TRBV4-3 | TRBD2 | TGCGCCAGCAGCCTGGGACTAGCGGGGGCCTACGAGCAGTACTTC | CASSLGLAGAYEQYF
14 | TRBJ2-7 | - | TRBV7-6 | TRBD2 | TGTGCCAGCAGCTTATCAGCGGGGGCCACGGAGCAGTACTTC | CASSLSAGATEQYF
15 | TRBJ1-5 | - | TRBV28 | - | TGTGCCAGCAGTAGCAGGACAGAAATAAGTCAGCCCCAGCATTTT | CASSSRTEISQPQHF
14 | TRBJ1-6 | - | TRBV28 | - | TGTGCCAGCACAGCGGGGGGAGAAAATTCACCCCTCCACTTT | CASTAGGENSPLHF
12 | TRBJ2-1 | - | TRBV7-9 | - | TGTGCCAGCAGCTTGGGGACAACGGAGCAGTTCTTC | CASSLGTTEQFF
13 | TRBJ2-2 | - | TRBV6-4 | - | TGTGCCAGCAGTGACGGGGCCACCGGGGAGCTGTTTTTT | CASSDGATGELFF
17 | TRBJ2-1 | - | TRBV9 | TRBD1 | TGTGCCAGCAGCGTCTCCCCAGGGGGCCCTCGGCCACCTGAGCAGTTCTTC | CASSVSPGGPRPPEQFF
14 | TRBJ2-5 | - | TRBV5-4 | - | TGTGCCAGCAGCTTCCTAACACCTCAAGAGACCCAGTACTTC | CASSFLTPQETQYF
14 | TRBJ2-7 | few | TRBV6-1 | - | TGTGCCAGCAGTGAACTTGGGGACCTCTACGAGCAGTACTTC | CASSELGDLYEQYF
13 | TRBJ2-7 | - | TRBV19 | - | TGTGCCAGTAGTACGGGTCTTAAGTACGAGCAGTACTTC | CASSTGLKYEQYF
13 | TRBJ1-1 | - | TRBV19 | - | TGTGCCAGTAGGAACGGGGGGTCCACTGAAGCTTTCTTT | CASRNGGSTEAFF
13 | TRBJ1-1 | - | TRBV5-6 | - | TGTGCCAGCAGCCCAAGGGCGGGCGTTGACGCTTTCTTT | CASSPRAGVDAFF
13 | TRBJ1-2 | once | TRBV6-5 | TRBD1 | TGTGCCAGCTGCACCGGGACAGACTATGGCTACACCTTC | CASCTGTDYGYTF
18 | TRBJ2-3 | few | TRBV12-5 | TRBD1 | TGTGCTAGTGGTTTGCAGACAGGGGAAGTTTTGGGCACAGATACGCAGTATTTT | CASGLQTGEVLGTDTQYF
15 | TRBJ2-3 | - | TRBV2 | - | TGTGCCAGCAGTGAAGCAGGGGCCAGCACAGATACGCAGTATTTT | CASSEAGASTDTQYF
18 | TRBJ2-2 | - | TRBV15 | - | TGTGCCACCAGCAGAGATGGGAATAGGGTGGATAACACCGGGGAGCTGTTTTTT | CATSRDGNRVDNTGELFF
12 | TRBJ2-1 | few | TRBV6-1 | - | TGTGCCAGCAGTGATCCGGGCAATGAGCAGTTCTTC | CASSDPGNEQFF
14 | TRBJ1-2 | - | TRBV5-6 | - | TGTGCCAGCAGCCTTCCAGCAGGGAGCTATGGCTACACCTTC | CASSLPAGSYGYTF
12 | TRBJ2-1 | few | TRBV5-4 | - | TGTGCCAGCAGCTTGGTTTACAATGAGCAGTTCTTC | CASSLVYNEQFF
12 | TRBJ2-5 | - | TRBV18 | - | TGTGCCAGCTCACCCATGGGGGAGACCCAGTACTTC | CASSPMGETQYF
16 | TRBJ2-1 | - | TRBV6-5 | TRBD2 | TGTGCCAGCAGTTACTCTCCTAGCGGGAGCCACAATGAGCAGTTCTTC | CASSYSPSGSHNEQFF
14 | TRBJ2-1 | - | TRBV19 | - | TGTGCCAGTAGTTCTCACGGGACTTACAATGAGCAGTTCTTC | CASSSHGTYNEQFF
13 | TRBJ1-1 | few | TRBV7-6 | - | TGTGCCAGCAGCTTAGGGGAGAACACTGAAGCTTTCTTT | CASSLGENTEAFF
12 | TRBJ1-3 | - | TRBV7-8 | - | TGTGCCAGCAGTCCCATGGGAAACACCATATATTTT | CASSPMGNTIYF
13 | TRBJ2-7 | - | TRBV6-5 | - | TGTGCCAGCAGTTGGGGCAGGGTAAACGAGCAGTACTTC | CASSWGRVNEQYF
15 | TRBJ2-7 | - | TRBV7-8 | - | TGTGCCAGCAGCTTACCGGGACCGATCCCTATCGAGCAGTACTTC | CASSLPGPIPIEQYF
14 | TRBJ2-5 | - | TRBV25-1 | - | TGTGCCAGCAGTGAGACCGTGAAGGGCGAGACCCAGTACTTC | CASSETVKGETQYF
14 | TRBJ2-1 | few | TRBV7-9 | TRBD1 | TGTGCCAGCAGGGTGGACAGGGGGCTTGATGAGCAGTTCTTC | CASRVDRGLDEQFF
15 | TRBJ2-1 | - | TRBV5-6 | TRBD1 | TGTGCCAGCAGCTTGACGGGGACAGGGGGCGGCGAGCAGTTCTTC | CASSLTGTGGGEQFF
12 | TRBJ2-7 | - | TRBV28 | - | TGTGCCAGCAGTCCCCTCAATTACGAGCAGTACTTC | CASSPLNYEQYF
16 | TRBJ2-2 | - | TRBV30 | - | TGTGCCTGGAGCGCCCCAACAGGACAGAACACCGGGGAGCTGTTTTTT | CAWSAPTGQNTGELFF
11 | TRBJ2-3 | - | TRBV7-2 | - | TGTGCCAGCAGCTTCGGGGATACGCAGTATTTT | CASSFGDTQYF
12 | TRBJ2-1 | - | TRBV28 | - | TGTGCCAGCAGTTTGGGGTTAAATGAGCAGTTCTTC | CASSLGLNEQFF
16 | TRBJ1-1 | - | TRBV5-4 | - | TGTGCCAGCAGCCCGGGTCTGGGAGTGGGAAACACTGAAGCTTTCTTT | CASSPGLGVGNTEAFF
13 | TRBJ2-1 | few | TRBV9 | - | TGTGCCAGCAACCCTCCCGACTACAATGAGCAGTTCTTC | CASNPPDYNEQFF
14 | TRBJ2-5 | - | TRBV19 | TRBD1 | TGTGCCAGTAGCGGGACAGGGGCGACGGAGACCCAGTACTTC | CASSGTGATETQYF
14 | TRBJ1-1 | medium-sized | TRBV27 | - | TGTGCCAGCAGCCCCTCCGACACTTACACTGAAGCTTTCTTT | CASSPSDTYTEAFF